These 3 T cell receptor beta chains originate from one sample sequenced in a study of blood T cell repertoires in COVID-19. Sequenced by immunoSEQ multiplex PCR; TCRdb stores in-frame clones only, minus some. The data contain 200,000 or so clones, approximately 90% of them singletons. The sequencing sample was made of PBMCs or T cells enriched from blood (not recorded which). Receptors were obtained from a woman aged 25-40 years who had recovered from COVID-19.

The J gene is TRBJ2-7, the V gene TRBV3-1 (or the pseudogene TRBV3-2); D not certain. Germline V gene data show CDR1 as LGHDT and CDR2 as YNNKEL (reference sequence). This CDR3 spans 11 amino acids. Trimming took off 5 bases at V and 5 bases at J, with 7 bases between the two ends. The CDR3 region is CASSYGHEQYF. In DNA, the CDR3 is TGTGCCAGCAGCTATGGCCACGAGCAGTACTTC.

The J gene is TRBJ2-7, the V gene TRBV4-2; 9 bases align to TRBD1. The CDR3 loop spans 15 amino acids. V was pared by 5 bases and J by 5 bases, with 10 bases of the junction left unmatched. From germline, CDR1 is LGHNA and CDR2 YNFKEQ. The CDR3 is CASSSGTGNINEQYF. The CDR3 nucleotides read TGTGCCAGCAGCTCCGGGACAGGGAATATCAACGAGCAGTACTTC.

The gene calls are TRBV10-3 and TRBJ2-2; 10 positions match TRBD2. The V and J ends lost 7 bases and 3 bases, in that order; junction bases with no gene match: 11. This CDR3 is built from 17 residues. CDR1 and CDR2 (germline): ENHRY, SYGVKD. CDR3 region: CAIMRDIAGGYTGELFF. DNA for the CDR3: TGTGCCATCATGAGAGATATAGCGGGGGGATACACCGGGGAGCTGTTTTTT.